One T cell receptor (beta chain) is described in this entry. This clonotype was counted between two and nine times. The specificity of this receptor is unknown. Nothing much larger sits one base from this clone, and base qualities are not available. This entry comes from a study of CD8 T cells in ankylosing spondylitis (dated by TCRdb to 2016 to 2017). For context, the study as a whole: To find TCR variants linked to disease, the study profiled T cell receptor beta repertoires in ankylosing spondylitis patients and healthy donors. Peripheral blood was sampled, and synovial fluid was also collected from ankylosing spondylitis patients. The full study cohort was made up of about 24 ankylosing spondylitis patients and 108 healthy donors. What the study reported, not specific to this receptor: Some motif variants were previously reported in synovial fluid and blood of reactive arthritis patients, suggesting common disease-initiation mechanisms. A TCR beta motif made up of several highly homologous amino acid variants appeared to be characteristic of blood from ankylosing spondylitis patients. Significant enrichment of the disease-linked clones was reported in matched synovial fluid samples from ankylosing spondylitis patients. The disease-linked clones showed a CD8+ phenotype and occurred at relatively low frequencies in peripheral blood.

Instrument used: Illumina HiSeq 2500. TCR beta libraries were prepared by quantitative 5'-RACE with molecular barcodes. The published analysis was carried out like this. A new computational method, built on a probabilistic model of VDJ rearrangement, was used to identify disease-linked TCR variants. Starting from the raw public reads, TCRdb applied fastp trimming at Q25, assembled clones with MiXCR and retained in-frame beta chains. CDR3 protein duplicates are merged, each entry listing the most common genes and DNA. In this record, the V and J calls reflect TCRdb's handling and not the investigators' own analysis. The table for this sample lists some 250,000 distinct CDR3 sequences; under 30% of them were counted only once. Roughly 0.67% of the sample is taken by the ten largest. Trimming at the junction amounts to 1 base on V and 2 bases on J, and the germline ends lie 10 bases apart. From its cysteine to its phenylalanine, the CDR3 spans 14 amino acids. Only the CDR3 DNA stays, 42 bases, in frame from base 1. Taken from the germline V gene (reference sequence), the CDR1 and CDR2 loops are DFQATT and SNEGSKA.

The receptor comes from a male donor with ankylosing spondylitis or in good health (not recorded which). The sequenced material came from blood, either unsorted or a sorted T cell fraction (not recorded which). The V and J genes are TRBV20-1 and TRBJ2-3; TRBD2 is perhaps the D gene, given 7 matching bases. The bases read TGCAGTGCTAGAGGCGGGGGCTCCACAGATACGCAGTATTTT. Its amino acids are CSARGGGSTDTQYF.